The 13 T cell receptor beta chains reported below all come from one sample, sequenced in a study of patients and donors after allogeneic stem cell transplantation. TCRdb itself ran the RT-PCR reads through MiXCR, one entry per CDR3 protein. This sample has about a million distinct CDR3 sequences; roughly 18% occur once, and the top ten carry roughly 6.4%. Specimen: blood, either unsorted or a sorted T cell fraction (not recorded which). Every receptor here comes from a human donor who was either an allogeneic HSCT recipient or a stem cell or donor lymphocyte infusion donor (not recorded which). It is not recorded whose cells these are; they may come from a transplant donor.

This clonotype has just a few counts. The chain is built from TRBV24-1 and TRBJ2-3; TRBD2 matches at 12 bases. Trimming took 3 bases from V and 5 from J; bases not matched to a gene: 11. This CDR3 comprises 18 residues. Germline V gene sequence: CDR1 KGHDR, CDR2 SFDVKD. CDR3 residues: CATSDPLAGGPGRDTQYF. Written as DNA, the CDR3 is TGTGCCACCAGTGATCCCCTAGCGGGGGGGCCTGGCCGAGATACGCAGTATTTT.

This clonotype has only a few counts. The V call is TRBV6-5, the J call TRBJ1-2; D ambiguous. The CDR3 covers 17 residues. Germline V gives CDR1 MNHEY, CDR2 SVGAGI. V was clipped by 2 bases and J by 7 bases, with 23 bases between them. The CDR3 here is CASSYGSGRGRVAGYTF. The CDR3 coding sequence is TGTGCCAGCAGTTACGGCTCCGGGCGTGGGAGGGTAGCTGGCTACACCTTC.

Only a few counts were recorded for this clonotype. The rearrangement joins TRBV9 to TRBJ1-6, with D uncertain. The CDR3 contains 15 residues. Germline CDR1 and CDR2: SGDLS and YYNGEE. V lost 3 bases and J 0 bases, leaving 7 bases between the germline ends. The CDR3 sequence is CASSEAFSYNSPLHF. The DNA of the CDR3 is TGTGCCAGCAGCGAGGCGTTCTCCTATAATTCACCCCTCCACTTT.

The genes are TRBV4-2 and TRBJ2-2, with 9 bases lining up with TRBD1. The germline CDR1 and CDR2 sequences are LGHNA and YNFKEQ. V gave up 1 base and J gave up 7 bases; unmatched junction bases: 7. CDR3 length: 16 residues. As DNA, the CDR3 is TGTGCCAGCAGCCAAGCCGGGACAGGGTCGAGCGGGGAGCTGTTTTTT. Encoded protein: CASSQAGTGSSGELFF.

The rearrangement links TRBV18 to TRBJ1-2; 7 bases match TRBD1. Germline V gene lookup returns CDR1 KGHSH and CDR2 LQKENI. Unmatched junction bases numbered 6, after V lost 1 base and J lost 1 base. This CDR3 spans 16 amino acids. CDR3 bases: TGTGCCAGCTCACCACAACAGGGGACATTTAACTATGGCTACACCTTC. This encodes CASSPQQGTFNYGYTF.

Only a few counts were recorded for this clonotype. V gene TRBV27 combines with J gene TRBJ2-5; TRBD1 is a possible D gene (6 bases). From germline, CDR1 is MNHEY and CDR2 SMNVEV (reference sequence). The CDR3 spans 13 residues. V was clipped by 3 bases and J by 5 bases, with 10 bases between them. CDR3 DNA: TGTGCCAGCAGTTTCCAGGGGTCTGAGACCCAGTACTTC. Its protein product is CASSFQGSETQYF.

In its sample, this clonotype was seen once. This chain joins TRBV7-2 and TRBJ2-3; maybe TRBD2 (5 bases). Germline values: CDR1 SGHTA, CDR2 FQGNSA. V was shortened by 4 bases and J by 2 bases, with 16 bases between the two germline ends. This CDR3 has 16 amino acids. The chain's CDR3 is CASSSPPAGPTDTQYF. In nucleotides, the CDR3 is TGTGCCAGCAGCTCCCCTCCCGCGGGCCCCACAGATACGCAGTATTTT.

The chain has TRBV29-1 and TRBJ2-5; 11 bases align to TRBD1. The V gene's germline CDR1 is SQVTM and CDR2 ANQGSEA. The CDR3 consists of 14 residues. With 4 bases clipped from V and 1 base from J, the junction kept 2 bases outside the gene matches. In DNA, the CDR3 is TGCAGCGTTGGGGACAGGGGGGTCCAAGAGACCCAGTACTTC. It codes for CSVGDRGVQETQYF. Based on the CDR3 plus reference TRBV29-1 and TRBJ2-5, the full variable domain is SAVISQKPSRDICQRGTSLTIQCQVDSQVTMMFWYRQQPGQSLTLIATANQGSEATYESGFVIDKFPISRPNLTFSTLTVSNMSPEDSSIYLCSVGDRGVQETQYFGPGTRLLVL.

The rearrangement links TRBV28 to TRBJ1-1; 7 nucleotides align to TRBD1. This CDR3 is 16 amino acids long. V gave up 4 bases and J gave up 5 bases; unmatched junction bases: 13. Germline V gene lookup returns CDR1 MDHEN and CDR2 SYDVKM. The CDR3: CASSSGTVAAWTEAFF. The CDR3 DNA reads TGTGCCAGCAGTTCCGGGACAGTCGCCGCGTGGACTGAAGCTTTCTTT. Supplemented by reference TRBV28 and TRBJ1-1, the full variable domain reads DVKVTQSSRYLVKRTGEKVFLECVQDMDHENMFWYRQDPGLGLRLIYFSYDVKMKEKGDIPEGYSVSREKKERFSLILESASTNQTSMYLCASSSGTVAAWTEAFFGQGTRLTVV.

This clonotype has a count of ten or more. The chain couples TRBV12-3 or TRBV12-4 to TRBJ1-1, with D unclear. The ends were cut back, 6 bases at V and 1 base at J, with 15 bases in the middle. The CDR3 runs to 15 residues. CDR3 sequence: CASSRAGRANTEAFF. For the CDR3, the DNA is TGTGCCAGCAGCCGAGCCGGACGGGCGAACACTGAAGCTTTCTTT.

The J gene is TRBJ2-5, the V gene TRBV5-1; 9 bases fit TRBD2. CDR3 length: 15 residues. The trim removed 2 bases at V and 5 bases at J, leaving 7 bases unmatched. From germline, CDR1 is SGHRS and CDR2 YFSETQ. The CDR3 loop reads CASSFPRGGYETQYF. CDR3 nucleotides: TGCGCCAGCAGCTTCCCGCGGGGGGGTTATGAGACCCAGTACTTC.

The rearrangement uses TRBV4-1 and TRBJ1-3; TRBD1 aligns across 7 bases. V lost 0 bases to trimming and J lost 0 bases; unmatched junction nucleotides: 8. Germline V CDR1 and CDR2: MGHRA, YSYEKL. The CDR3 sequence is 18 residues long. The CDR3 coding sequence is TGCGCCAGCAGCCAAGATGGCCTCGACAGGGTCTCTGGAAACACCATATATTTT. It specifies CASSQDGLDRVSGNTIYF.

This clonotype was found a few times. V usage is TRBV6-2 or TRBV6-3 and J usage is TRBJ2-5, with TRBD1 identical over 7 bases. The CDR3 extends over 17 amino acids. The germline V gene encodes CDR1 MNHEY and CDR2 SVGEGT. J lost 2 bases, V lost 2 bases, and 11 bases had no gene match. The CDR3 region has the DNA TGTGCCAGCAGTTACGCACTTGACAGGGTCGCTCAAGAGACCCAGTACTTC. This translates into CASSYALDRVAQETQYF.